This T cell receptor beta chain is from a study of T cell responses to AZD1222 COVID-19 vaccine. Study outcomes and limitations: Females outnumbered males among donors, who were mostly white British; clonal diversity was possibly underestimated. Close to half of spike-specific TCRs reportedly recognize unmutated variant regions.

This clone occurred once. Antigen specificity is unknown. The germline CDR1 and CDR2 sequences are LNHDA and SQIVND (reference sequence). This CDR3 region has 14 residues. The V and J ends lost 1 base and 8 bases, in that order; junction bases with no gene match: 4. Generated by immunoSEQ multiplex PCR, the TCRdb table keeps only in-frame clones and is missing some. The profile shows about 44,000 clones, approximately 83% of them singletons. This sequence was found in an adult in good health. The genes are TRBV19 and TRBJ2-1; TRBD2 matches at 8 bases. The sequencing used peripheral blood, collected on day 0 of AZD1222 vaccination. The CDR3 loop is CASSIAGGRDEQFF. The CDR3 DNA reads TGTGCCAGTAGTATAGCGGGAGGGCGCGATGAGCAGTTCTTC.